This T cell receptor (beta chain) was sequenced for a study of T cell responses to AZD1222 COVID-19 vaccine. General study findings and limits: Regions left unmutated in variants are reportedly the target of nearly half of spike-specific TCRs.

Worth noting for this clone: Its target is not known.

Profiled with immunoSEQ multiplex PCR; TCRdb holds only in-frame clones, not every one. The table shows roughly 150,000 clones, with 75% to 95% occurring only once. Germline assignment: CDR1 SGHTA and CDR2 FQGNSA. This CDR3 has 14 amino acids. Trimming at V came to 3 bases and at J to 5 bases, leaving 3 bases not matched to a gene. This clonotype was obtained from an adult in good health. The chain links TRBV7-2 to TRBJ2-2; TRBD1 aligns across 7 bases. The starting material was peripheral blood, obtained on day 0 of AZD1222 vaccination. The CDR3 DNA reads as TGTGCCAGCAGCTTGGGGACAGTGACCGGGGAGCTGTTTTTT. Amino acid sequence: CASSLGTVTGELFF. The entire variable domain, with the rest obtained from reference TRBV7-2 and TRBJ2-2, is as follows: GAGVSQSPSNKVTEKGKDVELRCDPISGHTALYWYRQSLGQGLEFLIYFQGNSAPDKSGLPSDRFSAERTGGSVSTLTIQRTQQEDSAVYLCASSLGTVTGELFFGEGSRLTVL.